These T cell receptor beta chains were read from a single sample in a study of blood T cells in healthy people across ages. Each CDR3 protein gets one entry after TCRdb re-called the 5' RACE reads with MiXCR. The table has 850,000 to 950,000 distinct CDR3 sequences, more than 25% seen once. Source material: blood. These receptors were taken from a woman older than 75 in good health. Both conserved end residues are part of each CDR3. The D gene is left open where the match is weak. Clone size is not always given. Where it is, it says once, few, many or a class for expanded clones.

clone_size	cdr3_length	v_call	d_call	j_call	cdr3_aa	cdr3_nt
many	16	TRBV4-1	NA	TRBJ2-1	CASSQGAQATYNEQFF	TGCGCCAGCAGCCAAGGTGCACAGGCTACATACAATGAGCAGTTCTTC
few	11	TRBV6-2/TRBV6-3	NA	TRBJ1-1	CASSGARSAFF	TGTGCCAGCAGTGGAGCCAGGTCGGCTTTCTTT
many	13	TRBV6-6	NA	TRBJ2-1	CASSYSLGHEQFF	TGTGCCAGCAGTTACTCGCTGGGTCATGAGCAGTTCTTC
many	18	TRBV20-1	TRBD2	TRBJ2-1	CSARGTSGNSSSYNEQFF	TGCAGTGCTAGGGGGACTAGCGGGAATTCGAGCTCCTACAATGAGCAGTTCTTC
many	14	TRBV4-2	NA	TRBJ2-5	CASSQETGKETQYF	TGTGCCAGCAGCCAAGAAACAGGGAAAGAGACCCAGTACTTC
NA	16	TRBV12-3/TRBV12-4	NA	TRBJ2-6	CASSQALYSGANVLTF	TGTGCCAGCAGTCAGGCCCTGTACTCTGGGGCCAACGTCCTGACTTTC
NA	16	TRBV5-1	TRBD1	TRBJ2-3	CASSQTGGSAPDTQYF	TGCGCCAGCAGCCAAACAGGGGGAAGTGCACCAGATACGCAGTATTTT
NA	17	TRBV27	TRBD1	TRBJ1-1	CASSLSPTGAVNTEAFF	TGTGCCAGCAGTTTATCCCCCACAGGGGCAGTGAACACTGAAGCTTTCTTT
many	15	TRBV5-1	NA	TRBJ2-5	CASSQVADTSVTQYF	TGCGCCAGCAGCCAAGTAGCCGACACCTCAGTGACCCAGTACTTC
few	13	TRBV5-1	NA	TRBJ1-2	CASSLSGDHGYTF	TGCGCCAGCAGCTTGAGCGGGGACCATGGCTACACCTTC
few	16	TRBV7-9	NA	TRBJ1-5	CASSLVRGYSDQPQHF	TGTGCCAGCAGCTTAGTCCGGGGATATAGCGATCAGCCCCAGCATTTT
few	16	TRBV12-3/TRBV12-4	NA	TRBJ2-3	CASSLDGSYSNQPQYF	TGTGCCAGCAGTTTAGACGGCAGTTATAGCAATCAGCCCCAGTATTTT
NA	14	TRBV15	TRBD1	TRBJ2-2	CATSRDRGSGELFF	TGTGCCACCAGCAGGGACAGGGGGAGCGGGGAGCTGTTTTTT
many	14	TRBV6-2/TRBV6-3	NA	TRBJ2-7	CASSYLASPYEQYF	TGTGCCAGCAGTTACCTGGCTAGTCCCTACGAGCAGTACTTC
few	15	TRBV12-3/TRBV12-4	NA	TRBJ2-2	CASSLGVQNTGELFF	TGTGCCAGCAGTTTAGGCGTTCAGAACACCGGGGAGCTGTTTTTT
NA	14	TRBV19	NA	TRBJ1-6	CASSFGETLSPLHF	TGTGCCAGTAGTTTTGGGGAAACTCTATCACCCCTCCACTTT
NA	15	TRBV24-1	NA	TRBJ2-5	CATSDKGLGGYEQYF	TGTGCCACCAGTGATAAGGGACTGGGGGGATATGAGCAGTACTTC
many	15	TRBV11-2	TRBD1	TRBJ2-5	CASSSPSGQGETQYF	TGTGCCAGCAGCTCACCCTCGGGACAGGGGGAGACCCAGTACTTC
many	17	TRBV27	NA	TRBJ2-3	CASSFPRGGGDRDTQYF	TGTGCCAGCAGTTTTCCCAGGGGAGGTGGGGATCGAGATACGCAGTATTTT
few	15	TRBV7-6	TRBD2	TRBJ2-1	CASSLGSGGHSEQFF	TGTGCCAGCAGCTTAGGGTCGGGGGGGCATAGTGAGCAGTTCTTC
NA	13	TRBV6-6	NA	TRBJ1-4	CATTRGANEKLFF	TGTGCCACTACACGCGGGGCTAATGAAAAACTGTTTTTT
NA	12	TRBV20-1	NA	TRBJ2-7	CRAPGETYEQYF	TGCAGGGCTCCGGGAGAAACCTACGAGCAGTACTTC
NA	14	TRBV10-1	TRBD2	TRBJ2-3	CASSESRGGDTQCF	TGCGCCAGCAGTGAGTCCCGGGGGGGAGATACGCAGTGTTTT
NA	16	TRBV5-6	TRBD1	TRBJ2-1	CASSSDSRQGWNEQFF	TGTGCCAGCAGCTCGGACTCAAGACAGGGCTGGAATGAGCAGTTCTTC
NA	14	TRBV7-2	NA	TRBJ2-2	CASRDRGVYGELFF	TGTGCCAGCAGAGATAGAGGGGTTTACGGGGAGCTGTTTTTT
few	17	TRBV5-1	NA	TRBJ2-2	CASSLGTAYANTGELFF	TGCGCCAGCAGCTTGGGGACGGCCTACGCGAACACCGGGGAGCTGTTTTTT
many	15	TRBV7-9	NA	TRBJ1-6	CASSLNRGTNSPLHF	TGTGCCAGCAGCTTAAATCGGGGGACTAATTCACCCCTCCACTTT
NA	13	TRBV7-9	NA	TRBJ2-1	CASSLAPENGQFF	TGTGCCAGCAGCTTAGCGCCGGAGAATGGGCAGTTCTTC
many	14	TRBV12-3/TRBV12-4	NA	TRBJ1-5	CASSLENSNQPQHF	TGTGCCAGCAGTTTAGAGAATAGCAATCAGCCCCAGCATTTT
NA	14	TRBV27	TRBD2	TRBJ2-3	CASSLTSRPDTQYF	TGTGCCAGCAGTTTGACTAGCCGTCCAGATACGCAGTATTTT
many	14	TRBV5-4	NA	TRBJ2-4	CASSVGQAKNIQYF	TGCGCCAGCAGCGTAGGACAGGCCAAAAACATTCAGTACTTC
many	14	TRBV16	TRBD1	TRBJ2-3	CASRPGQGIDTQYF	TGTGCCAGCAGACCGGGACAGGGGATAGATACGCAGTATTTT
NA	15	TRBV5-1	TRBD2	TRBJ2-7	CASSLSTSGPYEQYF	TGCGCCAGCAGCTTGAGTACTAGCGGACCCTACGAGCAGTACTTC
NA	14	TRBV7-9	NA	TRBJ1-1	CASSWSGGETEAFF	TGTGCCAGCAGCTGGTCGGGGGGAGAGACTGAAGCTTTCTTT
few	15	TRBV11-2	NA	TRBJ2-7	CACSTEGGGSYEQYF	TGTGCCTGCAGCACAGAAGGGGGAGGGTCCTACGAGCAGTACTTC
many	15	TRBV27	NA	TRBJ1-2	CASSLSGGTLGGYTF	TGTGCCAGCAGTTTATCGGGGGGCACGCTGGGAGGCTACACCTTC
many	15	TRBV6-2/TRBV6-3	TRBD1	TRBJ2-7	CASSYSDRGLYEQYF	TGTGCCAGCAGTTACTCCGACAGGGGGCTCTACGAGCAGTACTTC